This T cell receptor (beta chain) is from a study of identical twins. Study findings and constraints: Twins' excess sharing was less marked for out-of-frame beta sequences. Memory repertoires showed no such pattern, whereas abundant cord blood beta clonotypes carried fewer insertions.

V dropped 0 bases and J dropped 9; count of bases not matched to a gene: 7. In germline, CDR1 is KGHDR, CDR2 SFDVKD. CDR3 size: 15 residues. MiXCR, run by TCRdb on the 5' RACE reads, gives a single entry per CDR3 protein. The table has some 560,000 distinct CDR3 sequences, around a tenth seen once. This clonotype was detected ten times or more. Antigen unknown. These sequences were also reported in another study, on yellow fever vaccine responses in identical twins.

This receptor was identified in a woman aged 18-29 years in good health. The gene calls are TRBV24-1 and TRBJ2-1, with 7 bases that match TRBD1. The sample consisted of PBMCs. The CDR3 DNA is TGTGCCACCAGTGATTTGGGACAGGAGAGCGGTGAGCAGTTCTTC. This sequence encodes CATSDLGQESGEQFF.